The sequence of this TCR beta chain was determined in a study of blood T cell repertoires in COVID-19. Overall study context: Sites in the United States, Italy and Spain provided acute and convalescent COVID-19 samples. PBMCs, B-cell-depleted T cells, or T cells provided the cDNA or gDNA that made up the material.

V trimming: 2 bases; J trimming: 3 bases; junction bases outside the gene matches: 5. Germline CDR1 reads KGHSH; CDR2 reads LQKENI. The CDR3 has 15 residues. TCRdb's table, derived via immunoSEQ multiplex PCR, lists solely in-frame clones and lacks some. The repertoire holds approximately 180,000 clones, with 80% to 90% as singletons. The sample was peripheral blood. This chain links TRBV18 with TRBJ2-3; 7 bases match TRBD1. The receptor was isolated from a woman in her fifties or sixties with acute or convalescent COVID-19. Here the CDR3 DNA reads TGTGCCAGCTCACCAGAGGGGGCCGTGACAGATACGCAGTATTTT. Protein: CASSPEGAVTDTQYF. The full variable domain, in which reference TRBV18 and TRBJ2-3 provide the parts outside the CDR3, is NAGVMQNPRHLVRRRGQEARLRCSPMKGHSHVYWYRQLPEEGLKFMVYLQKENIIDESGMPKERFSAEFPKEGPSILRIQQVVRGDSAAYFCASSPEGAVTDTQYFGPGTRLTVL.